This entry lists 31 T cell receptor beta chains sequenced from one sample in a study of cytomegalovirus exposure and HLA in healthy donors. Use of 60 Vbeta and 13 Jbeta primers characterized the PCR. Assay: immunoSEQ multiplex PCR; the TCRdb copy retains only in-frame clones and omits some. Of 87,000 or so clones listed, approximately 7.1% were seen once; the top ten hold 2.3%. Input material: PBMCs. These TCRs come from a man aged 45-60 years in good health and CMV-seronegative.

This chain links TRBV7-2 with TRBJ2-7, with 9 bases aligning to TRBD1. V lost 4 bases, J lost 0 bases, and 4 bases stayed unmatched. CDR1 is SGHTA, CDR2 FQGNSA, per germline. The CDR3 contains 15 residues. The CDR3 is CASSWGTGSSYEQYF. CDR3 coding DNA: TGTGCCAGCAGCTGGGGGACAGGGAGCTCCTACGAGCAGTACTTC.

The J gene is TRBJ1-1, the V gene TRBV5-5; no firm D call. This CDR3 spans 15 amino acids. Per the germline V gene, CDR1 is SGHKS and CDR2 is YYEKEE (reference sequence). V lost 4 bases and J 0 bases, leaving 13 bases between the germline ends. DNA of the CDR3: TGTGCCAGCAGCCTCGAACGACTGATGAACACTGAAGCTTTCTTT. It yields the protein CASSLERLMNTEAFF.

This clone occurred a few times. V gene TRBV28 combines with J gene TRBJ1-5; D not resolved. The CDR3 contains 13 residues. Trimming pared 5 bases from V and 0 bases from J, leaving 5 bases between. The V gene's germline CDR1 is MDHEN and CDR2 SYDVKM. CDR3 in DNA: TGTGCCAGCAGTGGGCTTAGCAATCAGCCCCAGCATTTT. Translating it yields CASSGLSNQPQHF.

This clone was recorded once. The chain joins TRBV5-4 to TRBJ2-1, with 11 nucleotides matching TRBD2. J gave up 9 bases and V 3 bases, and 8 bases lay outside the gene matches. CDR3 size: 15 residues. The germline V gene has CDR1 SGHNT and CDR2 YYREEE (reference sequence). This chain's CDR3 is CASSSTSGSWSEQFF. The DNA for the CDR3 is TGTGCCAGCAGCTCAACTAGCGGGAGTTGGAGTGAGCAGTTCTTC.

CDR3 bases: TGTGCCAGCAGTGAAACCGGGGGGGGCTCCGGTGAGCAGTTCTTC. Its protein product is CASSETGGGSGEQFF. The V and J genes are TRBV6-1 and TRBJ2-1; 8 bases are a match to TRBD2. The CDR3 has 15 amino acids. With 2 bases clipped from V and 9 bases from J, the junction kept 9 bases outside the gene matches. The V gene's germline CDR1 is MNHNS and CDR2 SASEGT.

This clone was seen a few times. The CDR3 bases are TGTGCCAGCAGTTACGCCCATGGGGGGTACAATGAGCAGTTCTTC. As protein: CASSYAHGGYNEQFF. The chain combines TRBV6-5 with TRBJ2-1; TRBD2 is a possible D gene (6 bases). V was pared by 2 bases and J by 4 bases, with 12 bases between. The CDR3 totals 15 residues. The germline V gene encodes CDR1 MNHEY and CDR2 SVGAGI.

This clone has only a few counts. One end of the junction fails to match germline, which may point to a read error. The rearrangement joins TRBV2 to TRBJ2-5; 9 bases map to TRBD1. The CDR3 contains 11 residues. Germline CDR1 reads SNHLY; CDR2 reads FYNNEI. CDR3 region: CASSDSDRGHF. CDR3 nucleotide sequence: TGTGCCAGCAGTGATTCGGACAGGGGACACTTC.

This clone was observed a handful of times. This rearrangement joins TRBV6-1 to TRBJ1-6; D is undetermined. Germline CDR1 is MNHNS and CDR2 is SASEGT. This CDR3 region has 15 residues. Trimming took 5 bases from V and 8 from J, leaving 16 bases between them. CDR3 bases: TGTGCCAGCAGTACATCGACAAAAACCGATTCACCCCTCCACTTT. This translates into CASSTSTKTDSPLHF.

In its sample, this clone was seen a few times. The chain joins TRBV6-1 to TRBJ1-5; the D is unclear. The CDR3 is 15 amino acids. Trimming shortened V by 6 bases and J by 0 bases, and 12 bases separated the two germline ends. Germline CDR1 reads MNHNS; CDR2 reads SASEGT. The CDR3 DNA is TGTGCCAGCAGACAAGAAAATACTAGCAATCAGCCCCAGCATTTT. This encodes CASRQENTSNQPQHF.

The gene calls are TRBV2 and TRBJ1-2, with 8 bases aligning to TRBD1. V was pared by 6 bases and J by 3 bases, with 3 bases of the junction left unmatched. There are 13 residues in the CDR3. The germline V gene encodes CDR1 SNHLY and CDR2 FYNNEI. This CDR3 reads CASSPGQDYGYTF. DNA for the CDR3: TGTGCCAGCAGCCCGGGACAGGACTATGGCTACACCTTC.

This chain joins TRBV6-1 and TRBJ2-2, with TRBD2 matching over 7 bases. The germline V gene encodes CDR1 MNHNS and CDR2 SASEGT. The V and J ends lost 4 bases and 5 bases, in that order; junction bases with no gene match: 7. The CDR3 contains 15 residues. The CDR3 DNA reads as TGTGCCAGCAGTGGGCTAGCGGAGCAAACCGGGGAGCTGTTTTTT. Its protein product is CASSGLAEQTGELFF.

This clone was found a few times. This rearrangement joins TRBV5-4 to TRBJ2-5, with 9 bases that match TRBD1. The V gene end was trimmed by 2 bases and the J gene end by 5 bases; junction bases not matched to a gene: 4. The germline CDR1 and CDR2 sequences are SGHNT and YYREEE (reference sequence). This CDR3 is 14 amino acids long. The CDR3 loop is CASSLQGAQETQYF. CDR3 bases: TGTGCCAGCAGCTTACAGGGGGCTCAGGAGACCCAGTACTTC. The complete variable domain, with remaining parts taken from reference TRBV5-4 and TRBJ2-5, reads ETGVTQSPTHLIKTRGQQVTLRCSSQSGHNTVSWYQQALGQGPQFIFQYYREEENGRGNFPPRFSGLQFPNYSSELNVNALELDDSALYLCASSLQGAQETQYFGPGTRLLVL.

This clone was counted between two and nine times. J is TRBJ2-5 and V is TRBV28; 8 positions agree with TRBD2. CDR1 is MDHEN, CDR2 SYDVKM, per germline. Trimming at V came to 4 bases and at J to 5 bases, leaving 3 bases not matched to a gene. The CDR3 length is 13 residues. The CDR3 nucleotides read TGTGCCAGCAGTTCAGCGGGAGCGGAGACCCAGTACTTC. This sequence encodes CASSSAGAETQYF.

This clone was seen a handful of times. The V and J genes are TRBV5-1 and TRBJ2-1, with 7 bases fitting TRBD2. This CDR3 is 14 amino acids long. Germline CDR1 is SGHRS and CDR2 is YFSETQ. Germline trimming cut 0 bases from V and 7 bases from J; bases unmatched to any gene: 4. Here the CDR3 DNA reads TGCGCCAGCAGCTTGGGTACCGGGGGGAATGAGCAGTTCTTC. Translated: CASSLGTGGNEQFF.

The chain is built from TRBV10-3 and TRBJ1-5; D remains ambiguous. This CDR3 is built from 16 residues. V shed 0 bases and J shed 0 bases, with 9 bases lying between them. CDR1 is ENHRY and CDR2 is SYGVKD in the germline V gene. CDR3 sequence reads: CAISESGRGSNQPQHF. The CDR3, as DNA: TGTGCCATCAGTGAGTCAGGGAGAGGTAGCAATCAGCCCCAGCATTTT.

The chain has TRBV4-2 and TRBJ2-5; maybe TRBD2 (5 bases). V lost 4 bases and J lost 1, with 7 bases in between. The germline V gene encodes CDR1 LGHNA and CDR2 YNFKEQ. The CDR3 sequence is 13 residues long. The CDR3 sequence: CASSRTLQETQYF. DNA of the CDR3: TGTGCCAGCAGCCGGACTCTCCAAGAGACCCAGTACTTC.

This sequence joins TRBV28 and TRBJ2-3; maybe TRBD2 (7 bases). CDR1 MDHEN and CDR2 SYDVKM come from the germline V gene. The CDR3 contains 12 residues. V was pared by 8 bases and J by 4 bases, with 10 bases between. In nucleotides, the CDR3 is TGTGCCAGCGGGAGGGGGGCAGATACGCAGTATTTT. Amino acid sequence: CASGRGADTQYF.

This clone was detected only a few times. V gene TRBV7-8 combines with J gene TRBJ1-6; no clear D gene. Germline CDR1 reads SGHVS; CDR2 reads FQNEAQ. The V end lost 5 bases, the J end lost 9 bases, and 14 bases lay between the germline ends. There are 14 residues in the CDR3. The DNA for the CDR3 is TGTGCCAGCAGCCTCAAAGGAGGGCTTTCACCCCTCCACTTT. It yields the protein CASSLKGGLSPLHF.

The rearrangement uses TRBV5-4 and TRBJ2-5; possible D gene TRBD2, 6 bases. Germline V gives CDR1 SGHNT, CDR2 YYREEE (reference sequence). Deletions cut 3 bases from V and 5 bases from J, with 14 bases between. CDR3 length: 14 amino acids. CDR3 sequence: CASSSGPLAETQYF. The DNA for the CDR3 is TGTGCCAGCAGCTCCGGGCCGCTAGCGGAGACCCAGTACTTC.

The chain couples TRBV7-6 to TRBJ1-6; TRBD1 is a possible D gene (5 bases). The ends were cut back, 3 bases at V and 8 bases at J, with 14 bases in the middle. The germline V gene has CDR1 SGHVS and CDR2 FNYEAQ. The CDR3 runs 15 residues. In nucleotides, the CDR3 is TGTGCCAGCAGCTTTGGTGCGGGGGATGATTCACCCCTCCACTTT. Its protein product is CASSFGAGDDSPLHF.

This clone was recorded a few times. The chain links TRBV7-9 to TRBJ1-1; no clear D gene. CDR1 and CDR2 from the germline V gene are SEHNR and FQNEAQ (reference sequence). Trimming stripped 0 bases from V and 1 base from J, with 9 bases between. This CDR3 has 15 amino acids. The DNA for the CDR3 is TGTGCCAGCAGCTTAGCGGCAGGAACGAACACTGAAGCTTTCTTT. Amino acids: CASSLAAGTNTEAFF. The full variable domain, completed using reference TRBV7-9 and TRBJ1-1, is DTGVSQNPRHKITKRGQNVTFRCDPISEHNRLYWYRQTLGQGPEFLTYFQNEAQLEKSRLLSDRFSAERPKGSFSTLEIQRTEQGDSAMYLCASSLAAGTNTEAFFGQGTRLTVV.

This clone was counted only a few times. The chain couples TRBV28 to TRBJ1-5, with a tentative D call TRBD1 (5 bases). Per the germline V gene, CDR1 is MDHEN and CDR2 is SYDVKM. V lost 6 bases and J lost 0, with 12 bases in between. CDR3 size: 15 residues. CDR3 protein: CASSTQVHSNQPQHF. The CDR3 coding sequence is TGTGCCAGCAGCACACAGGTCCATAGCAATCAGCCCCAGCATTTT. Supplemented by reference TRBV28 and TRBJ1-5, the full variable domain reads DVKVTQSSRYLVKRTGEKVFLECVQDMDHENMFWYRQDPGLGLRLIYFSYDVKMKEKGDIPEGYSVSREKKERFSLILESASTNQTSMYLCASSTQVHSNQPQHFGDGTRLSIL.

This clone was counted a few times. This chain joins TRBV5-5 and TRBJ2-7; a possible D gene is TRBD1 (5 bases). CDR3 length: 12 residues. Germline CDR1 and CDR2: SGHKS and YYEKEE (reference sequence). The ends were cut back, 5 bases at V and 5 bases at J, with 11 bases in the middle. The CDR3: CASSPQGHEQYF. The CDR3, as DNA: TGTGCCAGCAGTCCTCAGGGCCACGAGCAGTACTTC.

This clone was counted only a few times. The rearrangement uses TRBV4-1 and TRBJ1-2; TRBD1 is a possible D gene (6 bases). The CDR3 sequence is 16 residues long. CDR1 and CDR2 from the germline V gene are MGHRA and YSYEKL. Trimming cost V 0 bases and J 2 bases, with 13 bases left between them. The CDR3 DNA sequence: TGCGCCAGCAGCCAAGATATCACAGGGTGGAACTATGGCTACACCTTC. Encoded protein: CASSQDITGWNYGYTF.

The chain employs TRBV16 and TRBJ2-2, with D tentatively TRBD1 (6 bases). The V gene's germline CDR1 is KGHSY and CDR2 FQNENV. This CDR3 spans 15 amino acids. The ends were cut back, 4 bases at V and 1 base at J, with 10 bases in the middle. The CDR3 region is CASSRQQGNTGELFF. The CDR3 nucleotides read TGTGCCAGCAGCCGCCAACAGGGGAACACCGGGGAGCTGTTTTTT. Combining the CDR3 with reference TRBV16 and TRBJ2-2 gives the whole variable domain GEEVAQTPKHLVRGEGQKAKLYCAPIKGHSYVFWYQQVLKNEFKFLISFQNENVFDETGMPKERFSAKCLPNSPCSLEIQATKLEDSAVYFCASSRQQGNTGELFFGEGSRLTVL.

This clone turned up a few times. This chain connects TRBV7-2 to TRBJ1-3, with D possibly matching TRBD1 (5 bases). V lost 5 bases and J lost 4, with 15 bases in between. Germline loops: CDR1 SGHTA, CDR2 FQGNSA. CDR3 length: 15 amino acids. The CDR3 region is CASSLGGLEGNTIYF. CDR3 coding DNA: TGTGCCAGCAGCCTTGGGGGACTTGAGGGAAACACCATATATTTT.

The J gene is TRBJ2-7, the V gene TRBV5-6; 7 nucleotides agree with TRBD1. The germline CDR1 and CDR2 sequences are SGHDT and YYEEEE. This CDR3 is built from 13 residues. Trimming took 7 bases from V and 2 from J; bases not matched to a gene: 6. CDR3 residues: CASWAQGAYEQYF. CDR3 nucleotides: TGTGCCAGCTGGGCCCAGGGGGCCTACGAGCAGTACTTC.

This chain uses TRBV6-5 with TRBJ1-5; D unresolved. The CDR3 extends over 13 amino acids. Germline CDR1 and CDR2: MNHEY and SVGAGI. The V end was cut by 1 base, the J end by 6 bases, with 7 bases between. Here the CDR3 DNA reads TGTGCCAGCAGTTACTTGCGGGGTCAGCCCCAGCATTTT. Translated, it gives CASSYLRGQPQHF.

This clone was observed a handful of times. V gene TRBV28 combines with J gene TRBJ2-1, with 10 bases matching TRBD1. With 2 bases clipped from V and 4 bases from J, the junction kept 11 bases outside the gene matches. Germline CDR1 is MDHEN and CDR2 is SYDVKM. The CDR3 runs to 18 residues. Here the CDR3 DNA reads TGTGCCAGCAGTTTAGGCCGACAGGGGGCTCGGCCATACAATGAGCAGTTCTTC. Its protein product is CASSLGRQGARPYNEQFF.

The CDR3 sequence is CASSLAGVHTGELFF. The CDR3 coding sequence is TGTGCCAGCAGCTTGGCGGGGGTTCACACCGGGGAGCTGTTTTTT. This rearrangement joins TRBV5-6 to TRBJ2-2, with D tentatively TRBD2 (6 bases). This CDR3 spans 15 amino acids. V was trimmed by 0 bases and J by 3 bases, leaving 9 bases between them. Germline lookup yields CDR1 SGHDT and CDR2 YYEEEE. The whole variable domain, filled in from reference TRBV5-6 and TRBJ2-2, reads DAGVTQSPTHLIKTRGQQVTLRCSPKSGHDTVSWYQQALGQGPQFIFQYYEEEERQRGNFPDRFSGHQFPNYSSELNVNALLLGDSALYLCASSLAGVHTGELFFGEGSRLTVL.

The rearrangement uses TRBV7-8 and TRBJ1-6; 7 bases fit TRBD1. The ends lost 1 base at V and 10 bases at J; junction bases unmatched: 13. The CDR3 runs to 17 residues. Germline CDR1 reads SGHVS; CDR2 reads FQNEAQ. CDR3 coding DNA: TGTGCCAGCAGCTTAGAGCAGCGCAGGGGGACGGGGTCACCCCTCCACTTT. Translated: CASSLEQRRGTGSPLHF.